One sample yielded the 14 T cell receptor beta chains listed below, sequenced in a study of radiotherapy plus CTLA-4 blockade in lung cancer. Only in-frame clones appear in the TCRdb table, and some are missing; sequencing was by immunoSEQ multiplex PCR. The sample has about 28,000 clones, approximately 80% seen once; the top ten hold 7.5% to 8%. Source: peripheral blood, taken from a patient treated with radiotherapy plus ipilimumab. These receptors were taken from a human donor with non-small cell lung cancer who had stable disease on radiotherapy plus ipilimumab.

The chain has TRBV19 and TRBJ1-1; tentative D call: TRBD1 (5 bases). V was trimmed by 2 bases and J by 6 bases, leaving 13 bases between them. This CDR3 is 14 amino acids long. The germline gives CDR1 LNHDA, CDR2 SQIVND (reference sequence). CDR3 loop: CASSIRGAGSEAFF. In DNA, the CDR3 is TGTGCCAGTAGTATAAGGGGAGCGGGGTCTGAAGCTTTCTTT.

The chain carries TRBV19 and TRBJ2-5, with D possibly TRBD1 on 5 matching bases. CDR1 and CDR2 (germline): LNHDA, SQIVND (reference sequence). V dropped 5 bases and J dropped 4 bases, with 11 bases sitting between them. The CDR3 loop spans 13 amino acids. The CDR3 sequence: CASSQGRRETQYF. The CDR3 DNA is TGTGCCAGTAGTCAGGGAAGGAGAGAGACCCAGTACTTC.

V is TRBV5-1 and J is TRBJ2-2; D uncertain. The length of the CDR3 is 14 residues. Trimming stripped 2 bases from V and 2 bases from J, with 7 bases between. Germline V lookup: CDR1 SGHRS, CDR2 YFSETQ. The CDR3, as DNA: TGCGCCAGCAGCTTCTCTGGAAACACCGGGGAGCTGTTTTTT. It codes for CASSFSGNTGELFF.

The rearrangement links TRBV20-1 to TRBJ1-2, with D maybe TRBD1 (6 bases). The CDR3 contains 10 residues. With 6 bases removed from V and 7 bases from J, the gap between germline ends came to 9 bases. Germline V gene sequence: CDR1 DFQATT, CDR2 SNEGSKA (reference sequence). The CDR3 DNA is TGCAGTGCCAGGGGTGGTGGCTACACCTTC. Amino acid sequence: CSARGGGYTF.

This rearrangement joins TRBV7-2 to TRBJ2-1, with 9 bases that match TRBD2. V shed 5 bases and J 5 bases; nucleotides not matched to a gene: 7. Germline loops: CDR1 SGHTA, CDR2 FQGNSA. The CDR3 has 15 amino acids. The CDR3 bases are TGTGCCAGCAGCCTAAGACTAGCGGCAGACAATGAGCAGTTCTTC. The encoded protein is CASSLRLAADNEQFF.

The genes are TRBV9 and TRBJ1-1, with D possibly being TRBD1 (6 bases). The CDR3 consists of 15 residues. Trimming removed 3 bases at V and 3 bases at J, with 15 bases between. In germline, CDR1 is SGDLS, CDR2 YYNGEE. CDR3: CASSAGTTEHTEAFF. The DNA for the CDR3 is TGTGCCAGCAGCGCCGGGACAACCGAACACACTGAAGCTTTCTTT.

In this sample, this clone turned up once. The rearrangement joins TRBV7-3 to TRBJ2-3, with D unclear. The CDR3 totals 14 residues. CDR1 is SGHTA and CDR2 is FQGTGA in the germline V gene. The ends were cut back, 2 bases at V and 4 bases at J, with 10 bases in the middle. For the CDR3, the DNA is TGTGCCAGCAGCTTAGGCCATGGGGCAGATACGCAGTATTTT. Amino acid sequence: CASSLGHGADTQYF.

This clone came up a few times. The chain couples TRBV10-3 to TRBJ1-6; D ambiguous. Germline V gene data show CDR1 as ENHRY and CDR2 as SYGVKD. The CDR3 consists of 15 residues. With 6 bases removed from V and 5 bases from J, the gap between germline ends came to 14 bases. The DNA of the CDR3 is TGTGCCATCAGCGATTTTGCGGCGCATAATTCACCCCTCCACTTT. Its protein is CAISDFAAHNSPLHF.

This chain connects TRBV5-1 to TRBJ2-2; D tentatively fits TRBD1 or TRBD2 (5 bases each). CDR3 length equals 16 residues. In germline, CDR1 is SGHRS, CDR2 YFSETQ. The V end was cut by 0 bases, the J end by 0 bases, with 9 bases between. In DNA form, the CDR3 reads TGCGCCAGCAGCTTGGGAGGGACCGCGAACACCGGGGAGCTGTTTTTT. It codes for CASSLGGTANTGELFF.

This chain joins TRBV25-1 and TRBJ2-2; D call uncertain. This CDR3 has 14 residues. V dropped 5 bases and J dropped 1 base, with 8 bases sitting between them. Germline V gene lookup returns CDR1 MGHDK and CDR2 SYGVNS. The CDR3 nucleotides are TGTGCCAGCAGTCCAGACCGGAACACCGGGGAGCTGTTTTTT. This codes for CASSPDRNTGELFF.

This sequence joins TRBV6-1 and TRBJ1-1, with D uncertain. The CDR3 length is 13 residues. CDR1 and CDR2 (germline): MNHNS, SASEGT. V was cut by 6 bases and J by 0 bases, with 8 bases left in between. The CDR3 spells CASRAKMNTEAFF. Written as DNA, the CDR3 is TGTGCCAGCAGGGCCAAAATGAACACTGAAGCTTTCTTT.

CDR3 protein: CASTRGGSRTGELFF. Written as DNA, the CDR3 is TGTGCCAGCACCCGGGGGGGGTCGCGCACCGGGGAGCTGTTTTTT. The chain recombines TRBV2 with TRBJ2-2; the match to TRBD2 covers 8 bases. Germline loops: CDR1 SNHLY, CDR2 FYNNEI. V gave up 7 bases and J gave up 4 bases; unmatched junction bases: 8. This CDR3 contains 15 residues.

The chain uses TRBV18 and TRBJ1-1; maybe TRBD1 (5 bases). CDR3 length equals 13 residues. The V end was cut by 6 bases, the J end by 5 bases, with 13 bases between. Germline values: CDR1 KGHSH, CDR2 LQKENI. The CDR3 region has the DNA TGTGCCAGCTCCCGAATCGGGGGGACTGAAGCTTTCTTT. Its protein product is CASSRIGGTEAFF.

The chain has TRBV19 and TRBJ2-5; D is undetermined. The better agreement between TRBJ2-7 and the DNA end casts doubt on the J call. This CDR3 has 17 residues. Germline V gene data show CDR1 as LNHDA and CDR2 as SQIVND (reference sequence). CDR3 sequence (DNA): TGTGCCAGTAGTACCCCCCTGACGGGCAAAGTTTGGGGCGAGCAGTACTTC. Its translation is CASSTPLTGKVWGEQYF.